Detailed here is one T cell receptor beta chain. The target antigen is unknown. The sample belongs to a study of T cell responses to AZD1222 COVID-19 vaccine. Overall study results and limits: The study identified only a handful of AZD1222 recipients as seropositive at baseline. White British people made up most donors, females outnumbered males, and clonal diversity was possibly underestimated. Repertoire sampling happened only post peak T cell response.

Method: immunoSEQ multiplex PCR; TCRdb's copy keeps in-frame clones and lacks some. This sample has roughly 180,000 clones, with 85% to 95% found just once. Germline V gene sequence: CDR1 SGHTS, CDR2 YDEGEE. V dropped 3 bases and J dropped 4 bases, with 17 bases sitting between them. The CDR3 contains 16 residues. The chain employs TRBV5-8 and TRBJ1-5; D gene uncertain. Sequenced material: peripheral blood, taken on day 0 of AZD1222 vaccination. This TCR derives from an adult in good health. DNA for the CDR3: TGTGCCAGCAGCTGGTCAAGTGTGGCTTTTAATCAGCCCCAGCATTTT. Translation: CASSWSSVAFNQPQHF.